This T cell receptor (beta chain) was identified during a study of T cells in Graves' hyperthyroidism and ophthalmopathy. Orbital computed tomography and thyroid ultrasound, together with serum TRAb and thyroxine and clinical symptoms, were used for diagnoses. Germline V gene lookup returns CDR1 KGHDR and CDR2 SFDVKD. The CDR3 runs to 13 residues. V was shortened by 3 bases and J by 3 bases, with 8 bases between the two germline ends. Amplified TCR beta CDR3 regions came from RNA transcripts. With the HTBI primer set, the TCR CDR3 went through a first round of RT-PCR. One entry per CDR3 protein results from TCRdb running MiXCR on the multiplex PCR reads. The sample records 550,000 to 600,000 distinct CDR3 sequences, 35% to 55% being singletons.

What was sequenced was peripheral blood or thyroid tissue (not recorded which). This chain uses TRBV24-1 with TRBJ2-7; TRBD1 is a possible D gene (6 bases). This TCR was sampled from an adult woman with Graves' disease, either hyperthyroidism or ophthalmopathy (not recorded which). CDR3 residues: CATSDQGNYEQYF. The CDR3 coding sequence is TGTGCCACCAGTGATCAGGGGAACTACGAGCAGTACTTC.